Presented here are 18 T cell receptor beta chains from one specimen sequenced in a study of identical twins. TCRdb reprocessed the 5' RACE reads via MiXCR and lists one record per CDR3 protein. The sample has hundreds of thousands of distinct CDR3 sequences; more than 9% are singletons. The same data also went into a second study, on yellow fever vaccine responses in identical twins.

The sequencing input was PBMCs. The source is a woman between 18 and 30 years old in good health.

In this sample, this clonotype turned up a few times. The chain is built from TRBV27 and TRBJ2-1, with 7 bases matching TRBD2. Unmatched junction bases numbered 3, after V lost 6 bases and J lost 1 base. Germline V CDR1 and CDR2: MNHEY, SMNVEV (reference sequence). The CDR3 length is 14 residues. The CDR3 here is CASSASGSYNEQFF. For the CDR3, the DNA is TGTGCCAGCAGCGCTAGCGGATCCTACAATGAGCAGTTCTTC.

V gene TRBV20-1 combines with J gene TRBJ2-3; maybe TRBD1 (6 bases). Germline V gene lookup returns CDR1 DFQATT and CDR2 SNEGSKA (reference sequence). The CDR3 is 17 amino acids. Trimming pared 1 base from V and 3 bases from J, leaving 20 bases between. Here the CDR3 DNA reads TGCAGTGCTAGAGTCCCCAGTAGGGAGCAGGGGACAGATACGCAGTATTTT. Protein sequence: CSARVPSREQGTDTQYF.

The rearrangement uses TRBV28 and TRBJ2-3; no firm D call. This CDR3 has 17 amino acids. The V gene lost 4 bases and the J gene lost 2 bases, with 19 bases spanning the gap. The germline V gene has CDR1 MDHEN and CDR2 SYDVKM. CDR3 nucleotides: TGTGCCAGCAGTTCACCCTGGGCCCTCTTCATCACAGATACGCAGTATTTT. Translating gives CASSSPWALFITDTQYF.

This clonotype appeared a few times. The gene calls are TRBV7-3 and TRBJ2-7; D is possibly TRBD2 (6 bases). V was pared by 3 bases and J by 6 bases, with 9 bases between. Germline V gene lookup returns CDR1 SGHTA and CDR2 FQGTGA. This CDR3 spans 12 amino acids. CDR3 sequence (DNA): TGTGCCAGCAGCTTGGAGGGAAGCGAGCAGTACTTC. Protein: CASSLEGSEQYF.

This clonotype was detected ten times or more. The chain is built from TRBV4-2 and TRBJ2-1, with D unclear. The CDR3 is 16 residues long. V shed 1 base and J shed 1 base, with 11 bases lying between them. Germline V CDR1 and CDR2: LGHNA, YNFKEQ. The CDR3 here is CASSQVVASSYNEQFF. CDR3 bases: TGTGCCAGCAGCCAAGTCGTGGCGTCGTCCTACAATGAGCAGTTCTTC.

This clonotype has ten or more counts. This rearrangement joins TRBV4-1 to TRBJ2-3, with D possibly TRBD2 on 6 matching bases. CDR1 is MGHRA, CDR2 YSYEKL, per germline. The CDR3 totals 14 residues. Trimming pared 1 base from V and 5 bases from J, leaving 10 bases between. As DNA, the CDR3 is TGCGCCAGCAGCCAAGGTCTGGGGGGAGATACGCAGTATTTT. Protein: CASSQGLGGDTQYF.

This clonotype was seen a few times. The V gene is TRBV10-3, the J gene TRBJ2-3, with a possible D match to TRBD2 (7 bases). Trimming removed 8 bases from V and 4 bases from J, with 13 bases in between. This CDR3 has 13 residues. The germline V gene has CDR1 ENHRY and CDR2 SYGVKD. The chain's CDR3 is CAIGAGASDTQYF. CDR3 nucleotide sequence: TGTGCCATCGGGGCGGGGGCGTCAGATACGCAGTATTTT.

There are a few counts of this clonotype. The gene calls are TRBV11-2 and TRBJ2-7; D possibly matches TRBD1 or TRBD2 (6 bases each). Germline values: CDR1 SGHAT, CDR2 FQNNGV. The CDR3 is 12 residues long. Trimming stripped 7 bases from V and 4 bases from J, with 11 bases between. CDR3 bases: TGTGCCAGCACCCTAGGGGGGTACGAGCAGTACGTC. As protein: CASTLGGYEQYV.

This clonotype has only a few counts. This chain connects TRBV7-2 to TRBJ1-3; D remains unclear. The CDR3 has 14 amino acids. Trimming shortened V by 1 base and J by 2 bases, and 6 bases separated the two germline ends. CDR1 and CDR2 from the germline V gene are SGHTA and FQGNSA. The CDR3: CASSLGAAGNTIYF. Written as DNA, the CDR3 is TGTGCCAGCAGCTTAGGCGCGGCTGGAAACACCATATATTTT.

This clonotype came up many times. The CDR3, as DNA: TGTGCCAGCAGCTCAGTCCAGCGGTTTAGGGCAGATACGCAGTATTTT. This sequence encodes CASSSVQRFRADTQYF. The chain employs TRBV11-3 and TRBJ2-3; possibly TRBD2 for D (5 bases). V lost 4 bases, J lost 4 bases, and 18 bases lay in between. The CDR3 has 16 amino acids. The germline CDR1 and CDR2 sequences are SGHNT and YENEEA.

This clonotype was recorded a few times. CDR3: CATSTGGGETQYF. DNA for the CDR3: TGTGCCACCAGCACAGGAGGAGGGGAGACCCAGTACTTC. The rearrangement joins TRBV15 to TRBJ2-5, with D possibly matching TRBD2 (6 bases). The CDR3 covers 13 residues. Trimming pared 4 bases from V and 5 bases from J, leaving 11 bases between. Per the germline V gene, CDR1 is LNHNV and CDR2 is YYDKDF (reference sequence).

The chain employs TRBV12-3 or TRBV12-4 and TRBJ2-7; TRBD2 matches 10 bases. With V trimmed by 6 bases and J by 6 bases, 14 bases remained unmatched. The CDR3 is made up of 16 amino acids. CDR3 in DNA: TGTGCCAGCAGCCCAGCAGCGGGAGGGCGGCTTCGCGAGCAGTACTTC. Amino acid sequence: CASSPAAGGRLREQYF.

This clonotype was seen a handful of times. This sequence joins TRBV7-2 and TRBJ2-5; 7 nucleotides agree with TRBD2. This CDR3 contains 16 residues. With 4 bases clipped from V and 0 bases from J, the junction kept 8 bases outside the gene matches. Germline lookup yields CDR1 SGHTA and CDR2 FQGNSA. The CDR3 is CASSSEASGNQETQYF. CDR3 coding DNA: TGTGCCAGCAGCTCTGAGGCTAGCGGTAACCAAGAGACCCAGTACTTC.

This clonotype has a handful of counts. This sequence joins TRBV4-1 and TRBJ2-2; 14 nucleotides match TRBD2. V shed 5 bases and J 1 base; nucleotides not matched to a gene: 12. This CDR3 region has 20 residues. Germline V gives CDR1 MGHRA, CDR2 YSYEKL. The CDR3 loop reads CASSFRSGLAGAKNTGELFF. CDR3 DNA sequence: TGCGCCAGCAGCTTCCGATCGGGACTAGCGGGGGCAAAGAACACCGGGGAGCTGTTTTTT.

This clonotype has at least ten counts. The chain joins TRBV28 to TRBJ2-2, with a possible D match to TRBD1 (7 bases). This CDR3 is built from 16 residues. V was cut by 8 bases and J by 6 bases, with 22 bases left in between. Germline V lookup: CDR1 MDHEN, CDR2 SYDVKM. The CDR3 here is CASLLRRGQFAGELFF. The CDR3 bases are TGTGCCAGCCTCCTCAGGAGGGGGCAATTCGCCGGGGAGCTGTTTTTT.

This clonotype came up many times. This chain links TRBV10-3 with TRBJ1-1; the D is unclear. CDR3 size: 12 residues. With 4 bases removed from V and 8 bases from J, the gap between germline ends came to 11 bases. Germline values: CDR1 ENHRY, CDR2 SYGVKD. The CDR3 loop is CAISAGPLEAFF. The CDR3 coding sequence is TGTGCCATCAGTGCCGGACCCCTGGAAGCTTTCTTT.

This clonotype turned up a few times. This chain links TRBV6-1 with TRBJ2-2; TRBD1 is a possible D gene (6 bases). CDR1 and CDR2 (germline): MNHNS, SASEGT. The germline V and J ends were trimmed by 1 base and 4 bases, with 10 bases remaining between them. This CDR3 is 15 amino acids long. CDR3 DNA: TGTGCCAGCAGTGAAGTAGTGGGGGCCACCGGGGAGCTGTTTTTT. Translation: CASSEVVGATGELFF.

A few counts support this clonotype. The chain carries TRBV19 and TRBJ1-5; 7 nucleotides match TRBD1. CDR3 length: 13 amino acids. CDR1 is LNHDA and CDR2 is SQIVND in the germline V gene (reference sequence). The ends lost 7 bases at V and 6 bases at J; junction bases unmatched: 6. The CDR3 DNA sequence: TGTGCCAGTACCGACAGGGTGGGTCAGCCCCAGCATTTT. This encodes CASTDRVGQPQHF.